The rows below give T cell receptor beta chains drawn from one sample of a study of OX40 agonist ivuxolimab in advanced cancers. This table comes from immunoSEQ multiplex PCR, and its TCRdb copy is limited to in-frame clones, with some not included. This sample yields some 80,000 clones, of which about 94% are seen a single time; around 21% belongs to the top ten. Sample: CD4+ or CD8+ T cells sorted from blood, taken in a trial of the OX40 agonist ivuxolimab. These receptors came from an adult with an advanced solid tumor such as melanoma, head and neck, liver or kidney cancer. CDR3s include the opening cysteine and the closing phenylalanine or tryptophan. Fields, in order: clone size, V gene, J gene, D gene, CDR3 protein, CDR3 DNA. A D gene is named only where the DNA matches it firmly. The size of a clone is reported for some rows only, either as once, few or many, or as a class for expanded clones.

.	TRBV6-6	TRBJ2-2	.	CASSYGVGGELFF	TGTGCCAGCAGTTATGGAGTAGGCGGGGAGCTGTTTTTT
.	TRBV7-3	TRBJ2-7	.	CASSLTAASSYEQYF	TGTGCCAGCAGCTTAACGGCGGCAAGCTCCTACGAGCAGTACTTC
.	TRBV4-1	TRBJ1-5	.	CASSGAASNQPQHF	TGCGCCAGCAGCGGGGCAGCAAGCAATCAGCCCCAGCATTTT
.	TRBV4-1	TRBJ1-3	.	CASSQDDGFSGNTIYF	TGCGCCAGCAGCCAAGATGACGGTTTCTCTGGAAACACCATATATTTT
.	TRBV5-8	TRBJ1-1	.	CASSLWGFERRNTEAFF	TGTGCCAGCAGCTTGTGGGGTTTCGAAAGGCGAAACACTGAAGCTTTCTTT
.	TRBV9	TRBJ1-2	TRBD1	CASSGDSALGYTF	TGTGCCAGCAGTGGGGACAGTGCCTTGGGCTACACCTTC
.	TRBV4-3	TRBJ1-6	.	CASSQEKPAFYNSPLHF	TGCGCCAGCAGCCAAGAAAAGCCCGCATTCTATAATTCACCCCTCCACTTT
once	TRBV28	TRBJ1-1	.	CASTLAGTSNTEAFF	TGTGCCAGTACCTTGGCAGGGACCTCGAACACTGAAGCTTTCTTT
.	TRBV19	TRBJ2-1	.	CASRLGGNEQFF	TGTGCCAGTCGCCTTGGGGGAAATGAGCAGTTCTTC
.	TRBV4-3	TRBJ2-3	TRBD1	CASSQEDRGTDTQYF	TGCGCCAGCAGCCAAGAAGACAGGGGGACAGATACGCAGTATTTT
.	TRBV19	TRBJ1-2	.	CASSTAYQGYGYTF	TGTGCCAGTAGTACAGCATACCAGGGGTATGGCTACACCTTC
.	TRBV19	TRBJ2-1	.	CASSIGINNEQFF	TGTGCCAGTAGTATCGGCATCAACAATGAGCAGTTCTTC
.	TRBV9	TRBJ2-3	.	CASSSGTTSTDTQYF	TGTGCCAGCAGCTCCGGGACAACTAGCACAGATACGCAGTATTTT
.	TRBV4-3	TRBJ2-7	TRBD2	CASSQDRAESGIYEQYF	TGCGCCAGCAGCCAAGATCGGGCCGAGAGCGGGATCTACGAGCAGTACTTC
.	TRBV19	TRBJ1-1	TRBD1	CASSIGTGGTEAFF	TGTGCCAGTAGTATAGGGACAGGGGGCACTGAAGCTTTCTTT
.	TRBV15	TRBJ2-5	.	CATSRDRNGYQETQYF	TGTGCCACCAGCAGAGATAGGAACGGATACCAAGAGACCCAGTACTTC
.	TRBV21-1	TRBJ1-1	.	CASFTGGVEAFF	TGTGCCAGCTTCACAGGGGGGGTTGAAGCTTTCTTT
few	TRBV5-8	TRBJ1-1	.	CASSPGQQNTEAFF	TGTGCCAGCAGTCCCGGACAGCAGAACACTGAAGCTTTCTTT